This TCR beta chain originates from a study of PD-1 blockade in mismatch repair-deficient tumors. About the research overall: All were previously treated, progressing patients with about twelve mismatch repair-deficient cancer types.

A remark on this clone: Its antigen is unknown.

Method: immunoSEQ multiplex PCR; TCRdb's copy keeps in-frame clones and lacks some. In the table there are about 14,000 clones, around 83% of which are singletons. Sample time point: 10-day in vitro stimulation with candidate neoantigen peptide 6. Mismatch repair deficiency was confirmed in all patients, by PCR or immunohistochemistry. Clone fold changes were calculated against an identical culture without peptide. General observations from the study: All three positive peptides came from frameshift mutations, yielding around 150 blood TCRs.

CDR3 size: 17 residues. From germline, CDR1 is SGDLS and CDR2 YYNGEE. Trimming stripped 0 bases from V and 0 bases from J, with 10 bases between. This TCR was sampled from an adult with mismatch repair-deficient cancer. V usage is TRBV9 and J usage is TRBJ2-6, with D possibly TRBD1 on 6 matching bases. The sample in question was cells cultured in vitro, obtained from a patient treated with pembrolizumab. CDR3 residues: CASSVGGPPSGANVLTF. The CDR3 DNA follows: TGTGCCAGCAGCGTAGGGGGGCCCCCCTCTGGGGCCAACGTCCTGACTTTC.